This entry concerns a single T cell receptor (beta chain). Its antigen is currently unknown. This table comes from immunoSEQ multiplex PCR, and its TCRdb copy is limited to in-frame clones, with some not included. The table lists some 17,000 clones, 80% to 90% of them singletons. This sample was included in a study of OX40 agonist ivuxolimab in advanced cancers. As for the study in general: An anti-OX40 (CD134) antibody with agonistic activity, ivuxolimab, was administered to patients. Therapy given before enrollment (anti-PD-1, anti-PD-L1 or anti-CTLA-4) was allowed, and roughly 42% had some.

The V gene lost 2 bases and the J gene lost 4 bases, with 10 bases spanning the gap. The V gene's germline CDR1 is MNHEY and CDR2 SMNVEV (reference sequence). The CDR3 has 14 amino acids. General study results and limits: Antigen targets of the expanded peripheral T cells went undetermined.

The sequencing used CD4+ or CD8+ T cells sorted from blood, collected in a trial of the OX40 agonist ivuxolimab. The J gene is TRBJ2-3, the V gene TRBV27; D unresolved. The receptor's source is an adult with an advanced solid tumor such as melanoma, head and neck, liver or kidney cancer. The CDR3 bases are TGTGCCAGCAGTTTAGGGTATAGGTCAGATACGCAGTATTTT. The encoded protein is CASSLGYRSDTQYF.